One and the same sample provided the 8 T cell receptor beta chains below, sequenced in a study of Ad26.COV2.S vaccination and SARS-CoV-2 variants. Treatment defined: 15 to 20 received Ad26.COV2.S at low or high dose, single or two shots; 5 received placebo; per-sample allocation not given. Specimen acquisition occurred on day 63 following the initial vaccine or placebo injection. Generated by immunoSEQ multiplex PCR, the TCRdb table keeps only in-frame clones and is missing some. The sample yields about 350,000 clones, approximately 84% seen once. The sequenced sample was peripheral blood, obtained in a trial of Ad26.COV2.S vaccine versus placebo. These receptors originate from a person aged 18-60 years who received the Ad26.COV2.S COVID-19 vaccine or a placebo.

The rearrangement uses TRBV28 and TRBJ2-7; perhaps TRBD2 as D (5 bases). The V end lost 2 bases, the J end lost 3 bases, and 11 bases lay between the germline ends. The CDR3 has 14 amino acids. Germline-derived CDR1 and CDR2 are MDHEN and SYDVKM. CDR3 DNA sequence: TGTGCCAGCAGTTTAACCGGGATCGTCTACGAGCAGTACTTC. As protein: CASSLTGIVYEQYF. Drawing the rest from reference TRBV28 and TRBJ2-7, the complete variable domain is DVKVTQSSRYLVKRTGEKVFLECVQDMDHENMFWYRQDPGLGLRLIYFSYDVKMKEKGDIPEGYSVSREKKERFSLILESASTNQTSMYLCASSLTGIVYEQYFGPGTRLTVT.

The gene calls are TRBV19 and TRBJ2-3; 7 positions agree with TRBD2. The CDR3 consists of 16 residues. J was trimmed by 1 base and V by 6 bases; bases with no gene match: 10. Germline CDR1 is LNHDA and CDR2 is SQIVND (reference sequence). In DNA, the CDR3 is TGTGCCAGTAGCCCAGATAGCGGGCGAGGCACAGATACGCAGTATTTT. Protein: CASSPDSGRGTDTQYF.

In its sample, this clone was seen a few times. The rearrangement joins TRBV5-1 to TRBJ2-2, with D possibly matching TRBD2 (6 bases). Per the germline V gene, CDR1 is SGHRS and CDR2 is YFSETQ. V was pared by 3 bases and J by 6 bases, with 21 bases between. The CDR3 is made up of 17 amino acids. This CDR3 reads CASSSTTRDSIPGELFF. Written as DNA, the CDR3 is TGCGCCAGCAGCTCTACCACCCGGGACTCCATCCCCGGGGAGCTGTTTTTT.

The chain recombines TRBV7-9 with TRBJ2-7; D is unclear. The CDR3 has 12 residues. The germline CDR1 and CDR2 sequences are SEHNR and FQNEAQ (reference sequence). The V end lost 3 bases, the J end lost 3 bases, and 6 bases lay between the germline ends. CDR3 protein: CASSFTSYEQYF. CDR3 nucleotides: TGTGCCAGCAGCTTCACCAGCTACGAGCAGTACTTC.

The chain couples TRBV7-8 to TRBJ2-7; no reliable D call. The V gene lost 4 bases and the J gene lost 3 bases, with 10 bases spanning the gap. The CDR3 consists of 13 residues. CDR1 and CDR2 from the germline V gene are SGHVS and FQNEAQ. In DNA form, the CDR3 reads TGTGCCAGCAGCTCCAGGACCAACTACGAGCAGTACTTC. Encoded protein: CASSSRTNYEQYF.

The chain has TRBV5-1 and TRBJ1-1, with 7 bases identical to TRBD1. V lost 4 bases and J lost 1; bases outside the gene matches: 7. CDR1 is SGHRS and CDR2 is YFSETQ in the germline V gene. CDR3 length equals 15 residues. The CDR3 bases are TGCGCCAGCAGCGGGGGGGACAGATGGAACACTGAAGCTTTCTTT. Residues: CASSGGDRWNTEAFF.

The chain has TRBV10-3 and TRBJ2-1, with 7 bases fitting TRBD2. The CDR3 has 11 residues. Germline CDR1 ENHRY, CDR2 SYGVKD. The junction had 2 bases not matched to a gene; V was cut back by 9 bases and J by 6 bases. CDR3 sequence: CAIGTTNEQFF. CDR3 coding DNA: TGTGCCATTGGGACTACCAATGAGCAGTTCTTC.

The chain combines TRBV5-1 with TRBJ2-7; TRBD1 agrees at 10 bases. CDR3 size: 13 residues. V gave up 4 bases and J gave up 5 bases; unmatched junction bases: 3. In germline, CDR1 is SGHRS, CDR2 YFSETQ. The CDR3: CASSAGTGDEQYF. DNA of the CDR3: TGCGCCAGCAGCGCCGGGACAGGGGACGAGCAGTACTTC.